One sample yielded the 14 T cell receptor beta chains listed below, sequenced in a study of CD8 T cells in Susac syndrome. The RNA, about 0.5 to 1 ug, was put through reverse transcription using random hexamers. TCRdb reprocessed the immunoSEQ multiplex PCR reads with MiXCR, giving one entry per CDR3 protein. The sample holds approximately 200,000 distinct CDR3 sequences, about 90% seen once. Input material: CD8+ T cells from PBMCs. These receptors were collected from a human donor with multiple sclerosis.

This chain uses TRBV28 with TRBJ2-5, with D perhaps TRBD1 (5 bases). Germline V gene lookup returns CDR1 MDHEN and CDR2 SYDVKM. V was cut by 1 base and J by 1 base, with 7 bases left in between. This CDR3 spans 14 amino acids. CDR3 DNA: TGTGCCAGCAGTTTATCGACAGCCCAAGAGACCCAGTACTTC. It specifies CASSLSTAQETQYF. Drawing the rest from reference TRBV28 and TRBJ2-5, the complete variable domain is DVKVTQSSRYLVKRTGEKVFLECVQDMDHENMFWYRQDPGLGLRLIYFSYDVKMKEKGDIPEGYSVSREKKERFSLILESASTNQTSMYLCASSLSTAQETQYFGPGTRLLVL.

The V and J genes are TRBV19 and TRBJ1-1, with a tentative D call TRBD1 (5 bases). Between the trimmed V and J ends, which lost 7 bases and 1 base, there was a span of 16 bases. This CDR3 comprises 15 residues. CDR1 is LNHDA and CDR2 is SQIVND in the germline V gene (reference sequence). Here the CDR3 DNA reads TGTGCCAGTAAGGGCAGGGCGCAAACGAACACTGAAGCTTTCTTT. Its translation is CASKGRAQTNTEAFF.

The chain has TRBV19 and TRBJ2-7, with D possibly TRBD2 on 6 matching bases. V dropped 7 bases and J dropped 4 bases, with 14 bases sitting between them. The CDR3 totals 13 residues. Germline-derived CDR1 and CDR2 are LNHDA and SQIVND (reference sequence). The CDR3 loop reads CASKSTSSYEQYF. CDR3 bases: TGTGCCAGTAAATCGACTAGTTCGTACGAGCAGTACTTC.

As DNA, the CDR3 is TGTGCCAGTAGGGTCGGGAGCGGGGAGCTGTTTTTT. Translating it yields CASRVGSGELFF. The chain couples TRBV19 to TRBJ2-2, with a weak D call TRBD2 (6 bases). The V end was cut by 6 bases, the J end by 7 bases, with 9 bases between. This CDR3 comprises 12 residues. Per the germline V gene, CDR1 is LNHDA and CDR2 is SQIVND (reference sequence).

CDR3 sequence: CASSLYLGQLQETQYF. CDR3 sequence (DNA): TGTGCCAGCAGTCTTTACCTCGGACAGCTCCAAGAGACCCAGTACTTC. The chain couples TRBV6-1 to TRBJ2-5, with D perhaps TRBD1 (6 bases). The germline V gene has CDR1 MNHNS and CDR2 SASEGT. The germline V and J ends were trimmed by 5 bases and 1 base, with 17 bases remaining between them. CDR3 length: 16 residues.

The chain joins TRBV7-2 to TRBJ2-3; 11 nucleotides match TRBD2. Trimming took 6 bases from V and 1 from J; bases not matched to a gene: 9. Germline CDR1 is SGHTA and CDR2 is FQGNSA. CDR3 size: 17 residues. The CDR3 DNA reads TGTGCCAGCAGAATAGCGGGGGGGCCCGTGGGCACAGATACGCAGTATTTT. Translated, it gives CASRIAGGPVGTDTQYF.

The chain employs TRBV11-3 and TRBJ1-6; no reliable D call. In germline, CDR1 is SGHNT, CDR2 YENEEA. Trimming removed 1 base from V and 4 bases from J, with 2 bases in between. CDR3 size: 13 residues. The CDR3 DNA follows: TGTGCCAGCAGCTTAGTTTATAATTCACCCCTCCACTTT. Protein sequence: CASSLVYNSPLHF.

This chain joins TRBV19 and TRBJ2-7; 7 bases match TRBD2. Germline V gene lookup returns CDR1 LNHDA and CDR2 SQIVND (reference sequence). The junction had 3 bases not matched to a gene; V was cut back by 3 bases and J by 1 base. The CDR3 length is 14 residues. The CDR3 spells CASSMAGRSYEQYF. CDR3 nucleotide sequence: TGTGCCAGTAGTATGGCCGGGAGGTCCTACGAGCAGTACTTC.

The gene calls are TRBV7-9 and TRBJ1-2; the D gene is possibly TRBD1 (6 bases). The V gene lost 1 base and the J gene lost 6 bases, with 15 bases spanning the gap. Looked up from germline, CDR1 is SEHNR and CDR2 is FQNEAQ (reference sequence). This CDR3 has 15 residues. The CDR3 DNA is TGTGCCAGCAGCTTAGGTGCGTCAGGGGTCAATGGCTACACCTTC. It encodes CASSLGASGVNGYTF.

The V and J genes are TRBV5-4 and TRBJ2-1; 7 bases map to TRBD2. This CDR3 region has 15 residues. V was clipped by 2 bases and J by 5 bases; unmatched bases: 7. The germline CDR1 and CDR2 sequences are SGHNT and YYREEE (reference sequence). The CDR3 region is CASSFMRLADNEQFF. The CDR3 region has the DNA TGTGCCAGCAGCTTTATGAGACTAGCAGACAATGAGCAGTTCTTC.

The chain joins TRBV9 to TRBJ2-7, with D tentatively TRBD1 or TRBD2 (5 bases each). CDR1 is SGDLS and CDR2 is YYNGEE in the germline V gene. The length of the CDR3 is 15 residues. Trimming left V 0 bases short and J 1 base short, with 11 bases between. Written as DNA, the CDR3 is TGTGCCAGCAGCGTAGCGGGTGGGGGTTCCTACGAGCAGTACTTC. Residues: CASSVAGGGSYEQYF.

The rearrangement uses TRBV19 and TRBJ1-2; D perhaps matches TRBD1 (5 bases). Trimming removed 3 bases at V and 5 bases at J, with 13 bases between. There are 14 residues in the CDR3. Germline loops: CDR1 LNHDA, CDR2 SQIVND (reference sequence). CDR3 bases: TGTGCCAGTAGTATTGGTCGGGACGAATATGGCTACACCTTC. This codes for CASSIGRDEYGYTF.

The rearrangement joins TRBV5-1 to TRBJ2-1; 13 positions agree with TRBD2. Germline CDR1 and CDR2: SGHRS and YFSETQ. The CDR3 consists of 17 residues. V shed 0 bases, J shed 5 bases, and the junction held 5 bases outside the gene matches. Here the CDR3 DNA reads TGCGCCAGCAGCTTGGCAGGACTAGCGGGAGAAAACAATGAGCAGTTCTTC. It codes for CASSLAGLAGENNEQFF.

This sequence joins TRBV19 and TRBJ1-5; 8 bases match TRBD1. Germline CDR1 and CDR2: LNHDA and SQIVND (reference sequence). Germline trimming cut 3 bases from V and 0 bases from J; bases unmatched to any gene: 7. There are 17 residues in the CDR3. The CDR3 region has the DNA TGTGCCAGTAGTATTACAACAGGGGGTATTAGCAATCAGCCCCAGCATTTT. It specifies CASSITTGGISNQPQHF.